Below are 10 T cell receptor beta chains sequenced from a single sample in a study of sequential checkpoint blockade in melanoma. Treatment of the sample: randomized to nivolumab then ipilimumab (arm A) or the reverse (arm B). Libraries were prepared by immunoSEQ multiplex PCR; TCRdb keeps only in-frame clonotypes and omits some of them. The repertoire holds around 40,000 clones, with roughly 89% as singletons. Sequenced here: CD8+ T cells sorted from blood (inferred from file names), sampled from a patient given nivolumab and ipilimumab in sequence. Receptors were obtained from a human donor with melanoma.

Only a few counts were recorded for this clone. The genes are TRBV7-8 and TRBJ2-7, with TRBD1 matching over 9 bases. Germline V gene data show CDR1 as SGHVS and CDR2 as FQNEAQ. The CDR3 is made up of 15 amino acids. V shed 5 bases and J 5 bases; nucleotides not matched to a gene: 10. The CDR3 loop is CASSHLTGGADEQYF. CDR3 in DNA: TGTGCCAGCAGCCACCTTACAGGGGGCGCGGACGAGCAGTACTTC.

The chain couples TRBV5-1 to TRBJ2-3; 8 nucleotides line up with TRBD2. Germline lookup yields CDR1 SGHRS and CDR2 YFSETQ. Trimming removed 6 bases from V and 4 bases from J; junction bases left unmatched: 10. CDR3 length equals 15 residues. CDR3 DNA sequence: TGCGCCAGCAAGGAAGGGACTAGTGCCCCAGATACGCAGTATTTT. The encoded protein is CASKEGTSAPDTQYF.

CDR3 nucleotide sequence: TGTGCCAGTAGTATAGGAGGGGGATTGAGCACCGGGGAGCTGTTTTTT. It is translated as CASSIGGGLSTGELFF. The chain has TRBV19 and TRBJ2-2; a possible D gene is TRBD1 (6 bases). The CDR3 loop spans 16 amino acids. The germline V and J ends were trimmed by 1 base and 4 bases, with 13 bases remaining between them. CDR1 and CDR2 (germline): LNHDA, SQIVND (reference sequence).

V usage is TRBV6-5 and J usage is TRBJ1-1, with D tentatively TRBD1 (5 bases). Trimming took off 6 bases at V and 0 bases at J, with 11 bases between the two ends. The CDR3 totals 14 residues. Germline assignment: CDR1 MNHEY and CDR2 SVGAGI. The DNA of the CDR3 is TGTGCCAGCAGCCAGTACAGGATGAACACTGAAGCTTTCTTT. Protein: CASSQYRMNTEAFF.

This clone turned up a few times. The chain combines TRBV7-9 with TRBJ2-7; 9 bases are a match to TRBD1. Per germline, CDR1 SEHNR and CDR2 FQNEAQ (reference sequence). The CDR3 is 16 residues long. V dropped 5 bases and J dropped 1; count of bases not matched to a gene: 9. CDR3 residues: CASSARQGGRSYEQYF. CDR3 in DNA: TGTGCCAGCAGCGCCCGACAGGGGGGGAGGTCCTACGAGCAGTACTTC.

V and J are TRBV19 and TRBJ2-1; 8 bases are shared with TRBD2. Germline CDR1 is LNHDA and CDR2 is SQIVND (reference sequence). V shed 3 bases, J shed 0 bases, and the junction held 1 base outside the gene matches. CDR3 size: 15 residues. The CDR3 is CASSISGSSYNEQFF. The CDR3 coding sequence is TGTGCCAGTAGTATCAGCGGGAGCTCCTACAATGAGCAGTTCTTC.

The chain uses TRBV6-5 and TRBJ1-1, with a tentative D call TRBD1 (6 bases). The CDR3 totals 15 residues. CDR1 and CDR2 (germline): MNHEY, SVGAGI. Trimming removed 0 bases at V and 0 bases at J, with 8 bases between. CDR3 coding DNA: TGTGCCAGCAGTTACTCGGCAGGGGTGAACACTGAAGCTTTCTTT. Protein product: CASSYSAGVNTEAFF.

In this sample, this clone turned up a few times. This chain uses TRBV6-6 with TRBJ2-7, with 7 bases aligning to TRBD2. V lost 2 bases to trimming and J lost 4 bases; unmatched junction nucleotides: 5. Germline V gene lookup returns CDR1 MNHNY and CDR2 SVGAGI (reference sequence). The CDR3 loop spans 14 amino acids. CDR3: CASSYGREKYEQYF. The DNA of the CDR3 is TGTGCCAGCAGTTACGGGCGGGAGAAGTACGAGCAGTACTTC.

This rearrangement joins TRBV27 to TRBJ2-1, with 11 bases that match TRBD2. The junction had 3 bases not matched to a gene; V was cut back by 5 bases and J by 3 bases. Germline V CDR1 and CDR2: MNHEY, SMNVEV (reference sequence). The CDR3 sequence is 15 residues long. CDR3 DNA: TGTGCCAGCAGTCAGGGGACTAGCGGCTACAATGAGCAGTTCTTC. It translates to CASSQGTSGYNEQFF.

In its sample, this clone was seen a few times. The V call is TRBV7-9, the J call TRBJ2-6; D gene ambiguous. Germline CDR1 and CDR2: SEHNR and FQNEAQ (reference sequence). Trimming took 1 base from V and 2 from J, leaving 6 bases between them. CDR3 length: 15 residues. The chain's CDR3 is CASSLVAAGANVLTF. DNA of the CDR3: TGTGCCAGCAGCTTAGTTGCAGCTGGGGCCAACGTCCTGACTTTC.